This T cell receptor beta chain was profiled in a study of shared clonotypes between healthy human individuals. This CDR3 is built from 14 residues. The junction had 3 bases not matched to a gene; V was cut back by 0 bases and J by 7 bases. Germline V CDR1 and CDR2: SGHVS, FNYEAQ. CD45RO-negative, CCR7-positively selected cells formed the naive CD8 fraction, excluding terminally differentiated effector memory CD45RA+ cells. Every one of the donors was a Caucasian adult that lived in Nashville, Tennessee. Deep was the level used in running the assay. Some clones are missing from TCRdb's copy, which holds only in-frame ones; the method was immunoSEQ multiplex PCR. The sample includes under 1 million clones, 80% to 95% of them seen just once.

This sequence joins TRBV7-6 and TRBJ2-1; 7 bases map to TRBD2. The sequence came from a man aged 25-40 years in good health. Sequenced sample: naive CD8+ T cells sorted from blood. CDR3 amino acids: CASSLAPGGNEQFF. In nucleotides, the CDR3 is TGTGCCAGCAGCTTAGCGCCGGGGGGTAATGAGCAGTTCTTC.